Listed here are 10 T cell receptor beta chains from one sample, sequenced in a study of spatial heterogeneity in lung cancer. Via MiXCR, TCRdb re-called the 5' RACE reads, giving one row per CDR3 protein. The data hold around 27,000 distinct CDR3 sequences, with roughly 6% observed a single time. This sample's time point: blood at routine non-recurrence follow-up after resection. Extraction of whole RNA from tumor, nontumor lung or frozen PBMC preceded unsorted sequencing. Here the sequenced sample was PBMCs, taken at follow-up. The origin of the receptors is a male donor with early-stage non-small cell lung cancer.

This chain connects TRBV24-1 to TRBJ2-5; the match to TRBD1 covers 9 bases. V shed 3 bases and J 4 bases; nucleotides not matched to a gene: 5. This CDR3 is 15 amino acids long. Germline CDR1 and CDR2: KGHDR and SFDVKD. The CDR3 nucleotides are TGTGCCACCAGTGATATGGGACAGGGAGGAGAGACCCAGTACTTC. Protein product: CATSDMGQGGETQYF.

This clonotype showed up just a few times. This rearrangement joins TRBV20-1 to TRBJ2-3; D gene unclear. The CDR3 extends over 12 amino acids. Per germline, CDR1 DFQATT and CDR2 SNEGSKA (reference sequence). Trimming took off 6 bases at V and 4 bases at J, with 11 bases between the two ends. The CDR3 DNA sequence: TGCAGTGCCCAGAGAGGAGCAGATACGCAGTATTTT. Its protein product is CSAQRGADTQYF.

The chain uses TRBV12-3 or TRBV12-4 and TRBJ2-2, with D unclear. Trimming stripped 1 base from V and 3 bases from J, with 21 bases between. This CDR3 spans 19 amino acids. CDR3: CASSLGTTYFSMDTGELFF. In DNA, the CDR3 is TGTGCCAGCAGTTTAGGAACAACTTATTTTTCCATGGACACCGGGGAGCTGTTTTTT.

In its sample, this clonotype was seen a few times. This rearrangement joins TRBV7-6 to TRBJ1-1; 7 bases agree with TRBD1. CDR3 size: 13 residues. Trimming took 7 bases from V and 3 from J; bases not matched to a gene: 5. In germline, CDR1 is SGHVS, CDR2 FNYEAQ. The DNA of the CDR3 is TGTGCCAGCACCACCAGGGGGGACACTGAAGCTTTCTTT. Translating it yields CASTTRGDTEAFF.

This clonotype was counted between two and nine times. The chain couples TRBV24-1 to TRBJ2-3; 11 bases align to TRBD1. V shed 3 bases, J shed 4 bases, and the junction held 5 bases outside the gene matches. The CDR3 consists of 16 residues. CDR1 and CDR2 (germline): KGHDR, SFDVKD. The CDR3 DNA reads TGTGCCACCAGTGATCGGACAGGGGGCAGCGCAGATACGCAGTATTTT. It translates to CATSDRTGGSADTQYF.

The sample holds a few counts of this clonotype. The genes are TRBV20-1 and TRBJ2-3; 8 nucleotides align to TRBD2. There are 13 residues in the CDR3. The V gene's germline CDR1 is DFQATT and CDR2 SNEGSKA (reference sequence). Trimming cost V 5 bases and J 1 base; bases outside gene matches: 2. The DNA for the CDR3 is TGCAGTGCTCAGACTAGCGGCACAGATACGCAGTATTTT. It encodes CSAQTSGTDTQYF.

This clonotype was counted ten times or more. The V gene is TRBV19, the J gene TRBJ2-1; D remains unclear. Germline V gives CDR1 LNHDA, CDR2 SQIVND (reference sequence). V lost 4 bases and J lost 2, with 15 bases in between. The CDR3 has 16 residues. CDR3 bases: TGTGCCAGTAGTACCCGTCCTCGTAGCACCTACAATGAGCAGTTCTTC. It specifies CASSTRPRSTYNEQFF.

There are many counts of this clonotype. The chain links TRBV7-9 to TRBJ2-7; possibly TRBD2 for D (7 bases). CDR1 and CDR2 (germline): SEHNR, FQNEAQ (reference sequence). The V end lost 0 bases, the J end lost 6 bases, and 9 bases lay between the germline ends. The CDR3 sequence is 13 residues long. The CDR3 sequence is CASSLAGGGEQYV. CDR3 nucleotides: TGTGCCAGCAGCTTAGCGGGAGGGGGCGAGCAGTACGTC.

This clonotype has a count of ten or more. CDR3 DNA: TGTGCCAGCAGCCTAAGGGTGGGCTCCGGCAATCAGCCCCAGCATTTT. It encodes CASSLRVGSGNQPQHF. The chain recombines TRBV7-2 with TRBJ1-5; unclear D gene. CDR1 SGHTA and CDR2 FQGNSA come from the germline V gene. The CDR3 consists of 16 residues. Trimming took off 5 bases at V and 2 bases at J, with 16 bases between the two ends.

This clonotype was seen repeatedly, ten times or more. The chain uses TRBV9 and TRBJ1-2; D uncertain. CDR3 length: 14 amino acids. The germline V gene encodes CDR1 SGDLS and CDR2 YYNGEE. Trimming removed 3 bases at V and 4 bases at J, with 13 bases between. In DNA, the CDR3 is TGTGCCAGCAGCGCTTGCCGTGGGCTCTATGGCTACACCTTC. This codes for CASSACRGLYGYTF.